These 30 T cell receptor beta chains were all obtained from the same sample, sequenced in a study of blood T cell repertoires in COVID-19. Repertoires were generated with immunoSEQ multiplex PCR, while TCRdb's copy carries only in-frame clones and drops some. Here the sample spans hundreds of thousands of clones, 75% to 90% being singletons. The specimen sequenced was peripheral blood. Every receptor here comes from a man aged 35 to 55 with acute or convalescent COVID-19.

The chain carries TRBV5-4 and TRBJ2-7; 7 bases are a match to TRBD1. The CDR3 spans 15 residues. CDR1 SGHNT and CDR2 YYREEE come from the germline V gene (reference sequence). V lost 4 bases, J lost 2 bases, and 9 bases stayed unmatched. CDR3 DNA sequence: TGTGCCAGCAGCCACACAGGGGCGGGCACCTACGAGCAGTACTTC. As protein: CASSHTGAGTYEQYF.

The chain uses TRBV28 and TRBJ1-3, with a tentative D call TRBD1 (5 bases). The germline V gene has CDR1 MDHEN and CDR2 SYDVKM. CDR3 length: 13 amino acids. Trimming left V 6 bases short and J 8 bases short, with 14 bases between. CDR3 in amino acids: CASRSGGRDTIYF. The CDR3 DNA is TGTGCCAGCAGGTCCGGGGGGAGAGACACCATATATTTT.

V and J are TRBV28 and TRBJ2-1; no definite D call. V dropped 2 bases and J dropped 6 bases, with 14 bases sitting between them. Germline lookup yields CDR1 MDHEN and CDR2 SYDVKM. The length of the CDR3 is 15 residues. The CDR3 sequence: CASSLPASEPNEQFF. CDR3 in DNA: TGTGCCAGCAGTTTACCGGCTAGTGAGCCCAATGAGCAGTTCTTC. Filled out from reference TRBV28 and TRBJ2-1, the complete variable domain reads DVKVTQSSRYLVKRTGEKVFLECVQDMDHENMFWYRQDPGLGLRLIYFSYDVKMKEKGDIPEGYSVSREKKERFSLILESASTNQTSMYLCASSLPASEPNEQFFGPGTRLTVL.

This clone was counted a single time. The chain links TRBV5-6 to TRBJ1-4; 7 positions match TRBD1. Losses at the gene ends were 4 bases for V and 4 bases for J; bases not matched to a gene: 7. The CDR3 totals 15 residues. The germline CDR1 and CDR2 sequences are SGHDT and YYEEEE. In DNA, the CDR3 is TGTGCCAGCAGCCTGGTACGGGACAGTAATGAAAAACTGTTTTTT. Its protein product is CASSLVRDSNEKLFF.

This clone has only one observation. The CDR3 nucleotides are TGTGCCAGCAGCCCAAGCTGGCAGGGGGCAGATGGCTACACCTTC. Its protein product is CASSPSWQGADGYTF. The chain combines TRBV7-9 with TRBJ1-2, with 8 nucleotides matching TRBD1. In germline, CDR1 is SEHNR, CDR2 FQNEAQ (reference sequence). Losses at the gene ends were 5 bases for V and 6 bases for J; bases not matched to a gene: 11. This CDR3 contains 15 residues.

CDR3 nucleotides: TGTGCCAGCAGTCCTAGGACTAGCGGGGGCCCCGTCTACAATGAGCAGTTCTTC. It codes for CASSPRTSGGPVYNEQFF. The gene calls are TRBV6-4 and TRBJ2-1, with TRBD2 matching over 13 bases. V lost 5 bases and J lost 3; bases outside the gene matches: 10. This CDR3 has 18 residues. CDR1 is MRHNA and CDR2 is SNTAGT in the germline V gene.

V gene TRBV27 combines with J gene TRBJ2-1, with 9 bases identical to TRBD2. The germline CDR1 and CDR2 sequences are MNHEY and SMNVEV (reference sequence). The CDR3 is 14 amino acids. After removal of 6 bases from V and 4 bases from J, the junction contained 4 bases not matched to a gene. The CDR3 region is CASSFSGGYNEQFF. DNA of the CDR3: TGTGCCAGCAGCTTTAGCGGGGGTTACAATGAGCAGTTCTTC.

This chain links TRBV6-4 with TRBJ2-3; unclear D gene. The CDR3 is 15 amino acids. Trimming took 0 bases from V and 0 from J, leaving 7 bases between them. Germline V gene lookup returns CDR1 MRHNA and CDR2 SNTAGT. The CDR3 sequence is CASSDSGRSTDTQYF. CDR3 DNA sequence: TGTGCCAGCAGTGACTCGGGCAGAAGCACAGATACGCAGTATTTT.

For the CDR3, the DNA is TGTGCCAGTAGCGACAGGGCAGCGCCTTATGGCTACACCTTC. It translates to CASSDRAAPYGYTF. The genes are TRBV19 and TRBJ1-2; 7 bases agree with TRBD1. CDR1 and CDR2 (germline): LNHDA, SQIVND (reference sequence). CDR3 length: 14 amino acids. V lost 6 bases, J lost 5 bases, and 9 bases stayed unmatched.

This sequence joins TRBV6-1 and TRBJ1-5; tentative D call: TRBD1 (5 bases). V was shortened by 3 bases and J by 2 bases, with 11 bases between the two germline ends. Germline loops: CDR1 MNHNS, CDR2 SASEGT. The CDR3 has 15 residues. The CDR3 DNA sequence: TGTGCCAGCAGTGAGTGGGCAGGGCGCAATCAGCCCCAGCATTTT. Translated: CASSEWAGRNQPQHF.

The chain is built from TRBV18 and TRBJ2-3; 7 nucleotides align to TRBD1. Per the germline V gene, CDR1 is KGHSH and CDR2 is LQKENI. The CDR3 loop spans 15 amino acids. Germline trimming cut 6 bases from V and 2 bases from J; bases unmatched to any gene: 8. The CDR3: CASSPGQVFTDTQYF. The CDR3 DNA reads TGTGCCAGCTCGCCCGGACAGGTTTTCACAGATACGCAGTATTTT. Variable domain in full (rest from reference TRBV18 and TRBJ2-3): NAGVMQNPRHLVRRRGQEARLRCSPMKGHSHVYWYRQLPEEGLKFMVYLQKENIIDESGMPKERFSAEFPKEGPSILRIQQVVRGDSAAYFCASSPGQVFTDTQYFGPGTRLTVL.

V and J are TRBV7-9 and TRBJ1-1, with D hard to call. CDR3 length: 13 residues. Germline V gives CDR1 SEHNR, CDR2 FQNEAQ (reference sequence). V was shortened by 4 bases and J by 0 bases, with 6 bases between the two germline ends. The CDR3 DNA reads TGTGCCAGCAGCTCCTCGGTGAACACTGAAGCTTTCTTT. Protein product: CASSSSVNTEAFF.

This sequence joins TRBV15 and TRBJ1-5, with D maybe TRBD1 (6 bases). Trimming stripped 0 bases from V and 4 bases from J, with 10 bases between. The CDR3 consists of 15 residues. Germline lookup yields CDR1 LNHNV and CDR2 YYDKDF (reference sequence). The CDR3, as DNA: TGTGCCACCAGCAGAGAGGGAACAGGGAATCAGCCCCAGCATTTT. This gives the protein CATSREGTGNQPQHF.

The J gene is TRBJ1-1, the V gene TRBV19, with D maybe TRBD1 (5 bases). This CDR3 is 13 amino acids long. Deletions cut 6 bases from V and 1 base from J, with 9 bases between. Germline V gene sequence: CDR1 LNHDA, CDR2 SQIVND (reference sequence). The CDR3 protein is CASSRQRNTEAFF. DNA of the CDR3: TGTGCCAGTAGCAGACAGAGGAACACTGAAGCTTTCTTT.

This chain joins TRBV7-2 and TRBJ2-1; D is possibly TRBD2 (6 bases). The CDR3 has 13 residues. Germline V gene lookup returns CDR1 SGHTA and CDR2 FQGNSA. Trimming pared 2 bases from V and 9 bases from J, leaving 11 bases between. CDR3 in amino acids: CASSLNRESEQFF. Written as DNA, the CDR3 is TGTGCCAGCAGCTTAAACCGGGAGAGTGAGCAGTTCTTC.

This clone was counted between two and nine times. This rearrangement joins TRBV6-5 to TRBJ2-7; perhaps TRBD1 as D (7 bases). Germline V lookup: CDR1 MNHEY, CDR2 SVGAGI. This CDR3 region has 15 residues. CDR3 loop: CAGGGVPGQSYEQYF. CDR3 bases: TGTGCAGGGGGCGGGGTTCCGGGACAGAGCTACGAGCAGTACTTC.

This chain links TRBV5-8 with TRBJ1-2; a possible D gene is TRBD1 (6 bases). Trimming pared 2 bases from V and 3 bases from J, leaving 8 bases between. This CDR3 has 13 residues. Germline CDR1 and CDR2: SGHTS and YDEGEE. The CDR3 coding sequence is TGTGCCAGCAGCTTCGGACAGCACTATGGCTACACCTTC. It yields the protein CASSFGQHYGYTF. Full variable domain (missing parts from reference TRBV5-8 and TRBJ1-2): EAGVTQSPTHLIKTRGQQATLRCSPISGHTSVYWYQQALGLGLQFLLWYDEGEERNRGNFPPRFSGRQFPNYSSELNVNALELEDSALYLCASSFGQHYGYTFGSGTRLTVV.

The chain has TRBV7-9 and TRBJ1-6; D not certain. The CDR3 extends over 15 amino acids. Trimming shortened V by 4 bases and J by 10 bases, and 17 bases separated the two germline ends. Germline CDR1 and CDR2: SEHNR and FQNEAQ (reference sequence). The CDR3 coding sequence is TGTGCCAGCAGCTCGTACTCTACCGGGTACTCACCCCTCCACTTT. This encodes CASSSYSTGYSPLHF.

This chain joins TRBV5-8 and TRBJ2-7, with 10 bases identical to TRBD1. The germline gives CDR1 SGHTS, CDR2 YDEGEE. The CDR3 has 16 residues. The junction had 10 bases not matched to a gene; V was cut back by 0 bases and J by 7 bases. In nucleotides, the CDR3 is TGTGCCAGCAGCTTGGCAGGGACAGGGGTACCGGTGGAGCAGTACTTC. Translating gives CASSLAGTGVPVEQYF.

V is TRBV30 and J is TRBJ1-2; D is undetermined. The V and J ends lost 5 bases and 3 bases respectively, with 16 bases between them. The CDR3 runs 14 residues. The germline gives CDR1 GTSNPN, CDR2 SVGIG (reference sequence). CDR3 sequence: CAWAPDGHDYGYTF. The DNA for the CDR3 is TGTGCCTGGGCCCCTGATGGGCACGACTATGGCTACACCTTC.

The gene calls are TRBV4-3 and TRBJ2-3; D is unresolved. This CDR3 has 15 residues. V was clipped by 5 bases and J by 0 bases, with 12 bases between them. Germline CDR1 and CDR2: LGHNA and YSLEER. DNA of the CDR3: TGCGCCAGCAGCTATGGTTCGGGTAGCACAGATACGCAGTATTTT. Translated: CASSYGSGSTDTQYF.

The chain employs TRBV18 and TRBJ1-5; D unresolved. From germline, CDR1 is KGHSH and CDR2 LQKENI. This CDR3 comprises 15 residues. V lost 6 bases and J lost 0, with 12 bases in between. Written as DNA, the CDR3 is TGTGCCAGCTCCGGCGGTGTAAATAGCAATCAGCCCCAGCATTTT. Amino acids: CASSGGVNSNQPQHF.

V gene TRBV27 combines with J gene TRBJ1-4; weak D call: TRBD1 (6 bases). CDR1 and CDR2 (germline): MNHEY, SMNVEV (reference sequence). Trimming took 6 bases from V and 6 from J, leaving 17 bases between them. The CDR3 loop spans 15 amino acids. For the CDR3, the DNA is TGTGCCAGCAGGACGATTAGGGGGGGGTATGAAAAACTGTTTTTT. Its protein is CASRTIRGGYEKLFF.

J is TRBJ1-2 and V is TRBV29-1; perhaps TRBD1 as D (5 bases). The CDR3 extends over 14 amino acids. Trimming removed 3 bases at V and 3 bases at J, with 14 bases between. CDR1 is SQVTM, CDR2 ANQGSEA, per germline. The CDR3 nucleotides are TGCAGCGTTGATCGGTGGGGCGATGACTATGGCTACACCTTC. Amino acids: CSVDRWGDDYGYTF.

The chain combines TRBV5-6 with TRBJ1-1, with D perhaps matching TRBD1 (5 bases). The CDR3 sequence is 15 residues long. Germline V lookup: CDR1 SGHDT, CDR2 YYEEEE. Trimming took 9 bases from V and 1 from J, leaving 19 bases between them. This CDR3 is CATPGGWTENTEAFF. The DNA of the CDR3 is TGTGCCACCCCCGGGGGATGGACGGAGAACACTGAAGCTTTCTTT.

This clone was counted once. The J gene is TRBJ2-2, the V gene TRBV27; TRBD2 matches at 8 bases. Germline loops: CDR1 MNHEY, CDR2 SMNVEV (reference sequence). This CDR3 is built from 17 residues. V lost 6 bases and J lost 5; bases outside the gene matches: 14. CDR3 nucleotides: TGTGCCAGCAGACCAACCCGGGAGGGCCCTAAAACCGGGGAGCTGTTTTTT. Translating gives CASRPTREGPKTGELFF.

The chain combines TRBV2 with TRBJ2-1; 13 positions agree with TRBD2. The germline CDR1 and CDR2 sequences are SNHLY and FYNNEI. V was pared by 6 bases and J by 9 bases, with 8 bases of the junction left unmatched. The CDR3 extends over 15 amino acids. CDR3 residues: CASSFTSGRAGEQFF. In DNA, the CDR3 is TGTGCCAGCAGCTTCACTAGCGGGAGGGCCGGTGAGCAGTTCTTC.

The CDR3 sequence: CASSFSNLGGQGNYGYTF. The CDR3 DNA sequence: TGTGCCAGCAGTTTTTCTAACTTAGGGGGACAGGGGAACTATGGCTACACCTTC. V usage is TRBV2 and J usage is TRBJ1-2; 10 positions match TRBD1. V lost 5 bases to trimming and J lost 2 bases; unmatched junction nucleotides: 14. Germline CDR1 SNHLY, CDR2 FYNNEI. The CDR3 has 18 amino acids. The whole variable domain, filled in from reference TRBV2 and TRBJ1-2, reads EPEVTQTPSHQVTQMGQEVILRCVPISNHLYFYWYRQILGQKVEFLVSFYNNEISEKSEIFDDQFSVERPDGSNFTLKIRSTKLEDSAMYFCASSFSNLGGQGNYGYTFGSGTRLTVV.

V and J are TRBV10-3 and TRBJ2-3, with 9 bases identical to TRBD2. The V segment lost 0 bases and the J segment 2 bases; nucleotides outside the gene matches: 6. Germline CDR1 ENHRY, CDR2 SYGVKD. There are 17 residues in the CDR3. The CDR3 sequence: CAISESPLAGPTDTQYF. DNA of the CDR3: TGTGCCATCAGTGAGTCGCCTCTAGCGGGGCCCACAGATACGCAGTATTTT.

The chain uses TRBV6-5 and TRBJ2-7; 7 nucleotides align to TRBD1. Trimming removed 6 bases from V and 4 bases from J; junction bases left unmatched: 12. Germline assignment: CDR1 MNHEY and CDR2 SVGAGI. CDR3 length equals 15 residues. The CDR3 DNA reads TGTGCCAGCAGGTTTACCGGGACAGCAATTTACGAGCAGTACTTC. Its translation is CASRFTGTAIYEQYF.